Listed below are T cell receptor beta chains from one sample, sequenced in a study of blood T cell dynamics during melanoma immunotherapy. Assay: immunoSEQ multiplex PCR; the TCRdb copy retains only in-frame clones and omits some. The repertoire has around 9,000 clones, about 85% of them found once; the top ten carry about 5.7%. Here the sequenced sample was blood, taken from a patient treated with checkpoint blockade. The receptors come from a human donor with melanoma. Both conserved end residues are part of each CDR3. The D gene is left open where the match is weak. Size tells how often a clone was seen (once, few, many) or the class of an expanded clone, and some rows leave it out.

CDR3: CASSYRPGSYEQYF
DNA: TGTGCCAGCAGTTATCGGCCGGGCTCCTACGAGCAGTACTTC
V: TRBV6-6
D: .
size: .
J: TRBJ2-7

CDR3: CASSEGQGYGFAYGYTF
DNA: TGTGCCAGCAGTGAAGGGCAGGGATACGGTTTTGCCTATGGCTACACCTTC
V: TRBV6-1
D: .
size: .
J: TRBJ1-2

CDR3: CASSPGTALYQPQHF
DNA: TGTGCCAGCTCACCGGGGACTGCCCTTTATCAGCCCCAGCATTTT
V: TRBV18
D: .
size: .
J: TRBJ1-5

CDR3: CSVHLSGNEQFF
DNA: TGCAGCGTACACCTTAGCGGCAATGAGCAGTTCTTC
V: TRBV29-1
D: .
size: .
J: TRBJ2-1

CDR3: CASSLVGGAGNTIYF
DNA: TGTGCCAGCAGCTTAGTAGGGGGGGCTGGAAACACCATATATTTT
V: TRBV7-2
D: .
size: .
J: TRBJ1-3

CDR3: CASSRGRFF
DNA: TGTGCCAGTTCAAGGGGTCGGTTCTTC
V: TRBV19
D: .
size: .
J: TRBJ2-1

CDR3: CASSVRTIQAYNEQFF
DNA: TGTGCCAGTAGTGTCAGGACAATCCAAGCCTACAATGAGCAGTTCTTC
V: TRBV19
D: .
size: .
J: TRBJ2-1

CDR3: CASSLATGYGYTF
DNA: TGCGCCAGCAGCTTGGCGACAGGGTATGGCTACACCTTC
V: TRBV5-1
D: TRBD1
size: .
J: TRBJ1-2

CDR3: CASSSTSPPYEQYF
DNA: TGTGCCAGTAGTTCCACCAGCCCCCCCTACGAGCAGTACTTC
V: TRBV19
D: .
size: .
J: TRBJ2-7

CDR3: CASSQDRGPSYEQYF
DNA: TGTGCCAGCAGCCAAGATCGGGGACCCTCCTACGAGCAGTACTTC
V: TRBV4-2
D: .
size: .
J: TRBJ2-7

CDR3: CASSLEGVGYTF
DNA: TGTGCCAGCAGCTTGGAAGGGGTTGGCTACACCTTC
V: TRBV5-5
D: .
size: .
J: TRBJ1-2

CDR3: CAISDPGLAGGKLSTDTQYF
DNA: TGTGCCATCAGTGACCCGGGACTAGCGGGAGGTAAACTTAGCACAGATACGCAGTATTTT
V: TRBV10-3
D: TRBD2
size: .
J: TRBJ2-3

CDR3: CASHPTFGGRGYTF
DNA: TGTGCCAGTCATCCTACATTTGGGGGCCGCGGCTACACCTTC
V: TRBV5-4
D: .
size: .
J: TRBJ1-2

CDR3: CSVEDGASYGYTF
DNA: TGCAGCGTTGAAGATGGAGCCAGCTATGGCTACACCTTC
V: TRBV29-1
D: .
size: .
J: TRBJ1-2

CDR3: CASSLSGSNQPQHF
DNA: TGTGCCAGCAGTTTATCGGGCAGCAATCAGCCCCAGCATTTT
V: TRBV27
D: .
size: .
J: TRBJ1-5

CDR3: CASSLGDRREPQHF
DNA: TGTGCCAGCAGCTTGGGAGACCGAAGGGAGCCCCAGCATTTT
V: TRBV5-8
D: .
size: few
J: TRBJ1-5

CDR3: CASSERRTSNTGELFF
DNA: TGTGCCAGCAGTGAAAGGAGAACTTCGAACACCGGGGAGCTGTTTTTT
V: TRBV2
D: .
size: .
J: TRBJ2-2

CDR3: CASSGGTVDTEAFF
DNA: TGTGCCAGCAGTGGAGGGACGGTTGACACTGAAGCTTTCTTT
V: TRBV6-5
D: .
size: .
J: TRBJ1-1

CDR3: CASSYSTGANYGYTF
DNA: TGTGCCAGCAGTTACTCCACAGGGGCTAACTATGGCTACACCTTC
V: TRBV6-6
D: TRBD1
size: .
J: TRBJ1-2

CDR3: CSVTQYLARSGLFF
DNA: TGCAGCGTCACCCAGTACCTCGCTAGGAGTGGACTGTTTTTT
V: TRBV29-1
D: .
size: .
J: TRBJ1-4

CDR3: CASSISGGAGNEQFF
DNA: TGTGCCAGTAGTATAAGCGGGGGGGCCGGGAATGAGCAGTTCTTC
V: TRBV19
D: TRBD2
size: .
J: TRBJ2-1

CDR3: CASSGTGDEQYF
DNA: TGCGCCAGCAGTGGAACAGGGGACGAGCAGTACTTC
V: TRBV10-1
D: TRBD1
size: .
J: TRBJ2-7

CDR3: CASSSLPGSQPQHF
DNA: TGTGCCAGCAGTTCCCTTCCAGGGAGTCAGCCCCAGCATTTT
V: TRBV6-5
D: .
size: .
J: TRBJ1-5

CDR3: CATSREEGDGYTF
DNA: TGTGCCACCAGCAGAGAGGAGGGGGATGGCTACACCTTC
V: TRBV15
D: .
size: .
J: TRBJ1-2

CDR3: CASRASRQGNSPLHF
DNA: TGTGCCAGCAGAGCATCCCGACAGGGGAATTCACCCCTCCACTTT
V: TRBV28
D: TRBD1
size: .
J: TRBJ1-6

CDR3: CASSIQLNEKLFF
DNA: TGTGCCAGTAGTATCCAGCTTAATGAAAAACTGTTTTTT
V: TRBV19
D: .
size: .
J: TRBJ1-4

CDR3: CASSAPINYGYTF
DNA: TGTGCCAGCAGTGCCCCGATTAACTATGGCTACACCTTC
V: TRBV2
D: .
size: .
J: TRBJ1-2

CDR3: CASSQEMQGGSDTQYF
DNA: TGTGCCAGCAGCCAAGAAATGCAGGGCGGGTCAGATACGCAGTATTTT
V: TRBV4-2
D: .
size: .
J: TRBJ2-3

CDR3: CSARTGKFF
DNA: TGCAGTGCAAGGACAGGGAAGTTCTTC
V: TRBV20-1
D: TRBD1
size: .
J: TRBJ2-1

CDR3: CASSSSGRGPQETQYF
DNA: TGTGCCAGCAGCAGCTCTGGGAGGGGGCCCCAAGAGACCCAGTACTTC
V: TRBV7-9
D: .
size: once
J: TRBJ2-5

CDR3: CASSSIGTSGGAYEQYF
DNA: TGTGCCAGCAGCTCTATCGGGACTAGCGGGGGGGCTTACGAGCAGTACTTC
V: TRBV7-4
D: TRBD2
size: .
J: TRBJ2-7

CDR3: CSAIAGGHTGELFF
DNA: TGCAGCGCAATAGCGGGAGGCCACACCGGGGAGCTGTTTTTT
V: TRBV29-1
D: TRBD2
size: .
J: TRBJ2-2

CDR3: CASSSLRDTQYF
DNA: TGTGCCAGCAGTTCCCTCCGGGATACGCAGTATTTT
V: TRBV9
D: .
size: .
J: TRBJ2-3

CDR3: CASTSDLAKNIQYF
DNA: TGTGCCAGCACCAGTGATCTAGCCAAAAACATTCAGTACTTC
V: TRBV2
D: .
size: .
J: TRBJ2-4

CDR3: CASSIGGGATTGELFF
DNA: TGTGCCAGTAGTATTGGTGGGGGGGCCACCACCGGGGAGCTGTTTTTT
V: TRBV19
D: .
size: .
J: TRBJ2-2

CDR3: CASSPHPYEQFF
DNA: TGTGCCAGCAGTCCCCATCCATATGAGCAGTTCTTC
V: TRBV2
D: .
size: .
J: TRBJ2-1

CDR3: CAWMDGQGQGLWAQYF
DNA: TGTGCCTGGATGGATGGTCAGGGACAGGGGTTATGGGCGCAGTATTTT
V: TRBV30
D: TRBD1
size: .
J: TRBJ2-3

CDR3: CASGTERYYGYTF
DNA: TGTGCCTCCGGGACAGAAAGGTACTATGGCTACACCTTC
V: TRBV30
D: TRBD1
size: .
J: TRBJ1-2

CDR3: CASSLQRSYEQYF
DNA: TGTGCCAGCAGCCTCCAGAGGAGTTACGAGCAGTACTTC
V: TRBV5-6
D: .
size: .
J: TRBJ2-7

CDR3: CASSAGTSGRAADTQYF
DNA: TGTGCCAGCAGCGCAGGTACTAGCGGGAGAGCTGCAGATACGCAGTATTTT
V: TRBV9
D: TRBD2
size: .
J: TRBJ2-3

CDR3: CASSKAWDWPYTEAFF
DNA: TGTGCCAGCAGCAAAGCTTGGGACTGGCCCTACACTGAAGCTTTCTTT
V: TRBV21-1
D: .
size: .
J: TRBJ1-1

CDR3: CASSVGQGQASTEAFF
DNA: TGTGCCAGCAGCGTAGGGCAGGGTCAGGCGAGCACTGAAGCTTTCTTT
V: TRBV9
D: .
size: .
J: TRBJ1-1

CDR3: CASSQDQGGTVTQYF
DNA: TGCGCCAGCAGCCAAGATCAGGGGGGGACGGTGACCCAGTACTTC
V: TRBV4-1
D: .
size: .
J: TRBJ2-5

CDR3: CASSSQGAPGSYEQYF
DNA: TGTGCCAGCAGCTCCCAAGGGGCACCTGGCTCCTACGAGCAGTACTTC
V: TRBV7-9
D: .
size: .
J: TRBJ2-7